Listed here are 25 T cell receptor beta chains from one sample, sequenced in a study of cytomegalovirus exposure and HLA in healthy donors. The PCR ran on 60 Vbeta and 13 Jbeta primers. Profiling relied on immunoSEQ multiplex PCR, and the TCRdb table lists in-frame clones only, not all of them. Seen here are approximately 220,000 clones, 65% to 80% observed once, and the top ten hold approximately 0.22%. The sequencing sample was made of PBMCs. These receptors were collected from a girl aged 2 to 9 in good health and CMV-seronegative.

The V and J genes are TRBV6-5 and TRBJ1-1; no definite D call. The CDR3 has 14 amino acids. Per the germline V gene, CDR1 is MNHEY and CDR2 is SVGAGI. The ends were cut back, 7 bases at V and 4 bases at J, with 16 bases in the middle. CDR3 coding DNA: TGTGCCAGCACCCTAGCGAGCGGCGGCACTGAAGCTTTCTTT. It specifies CASTLASGGTEAFF.

This clone has only a few counts. The chain is built from TRBV2 and TRBJ1-1; possible D gene TRBD1, 5 bases. The CDR3 is made up of 12 amino acids. Trimming took 4 bases from V and 4 from J, leaving 7 bases between them. From germline, CDR1 is SNHLY and CDR2 FYNNEI. The CDR3 reads CASSGRVTEAFF. The CDR3 DNA follows: TGTGCCAGCAGTGGCAGGGTCACTGAAGCTTTCTTT.

The rearrangement uses TRBV2 and TRBJ2-7; D may be TRBD1 (6 bases). This CDR3 has 15 amino acids. Trimming left V 4 bases short and J 2 bases short, with 15 bases between. Germline CDR1 reads SNHLY; CDR2 reads FYNNEI. CDR3 amino acids: CASSAGWAGAYEQYF. The CDR3 nucleotides are TGTGCCAGCAGTGCGGGTTGGGCAGGGGCCTACGAGCAGTACTTC. The whole variable domain, remainder taken from reference TRBV2 and TRBJ2-7, is EPEVTQTPSHQVTQMGQEVILRCVPISNHLYFYWYRQILGQKVEFLVSFYNNEISEKSEIFDDQFSVERPDGSNFTLKIRSTKLEDSAMYFCASSAGWAGAYEQYFGPGTRLTVT.

The J gene is TRBJ2-3, the V gene TRBV5-1; 13 bases fit TRBD2. V lost 3 bases to trimming and J lost 4 bases; unmatched junction nucleotides: 2. CDR3 length: 15 residues. Germline V gene sequence: CDR1 SGHRS, CDR2 YFSETQ. The CDR3 nucleotides are TGCGCCAGCAGCTCGGGACTAGCGGGGTCAGATACGCAGTATTTT. Its protein is CASSSGLAGSDTQYF.

V is TRBV7-3 and J is TRBJ1-1; 9 bases are shared with TRBD1. The junction had 11 bases not matched to a gene; V was cut back by 1 base and J by 2 bases. Germline values: CDR1 SGHTA, CDR2 FQGTGA. CDR3 length: 18 amino acids. The CDR3 is CASSLIGQGRGGNTEAFF. In DNA form, the CDR3 reads TGTGCCAGCAGCTTAATAGGACAGGGGAGAGGGGGAAACACTGAAGCTTTCTTT.

The chain joins TRBV5-1 to TRBJ2-1; weak D call: TRBD2 (5 bases). V lost 2 bases, J lost 0 bases, and 12 bases lay in between. This CDR3 is built from 16 residues. Germline V gene sequence: CDR1 SGHRS, CDR2 YFSETQ. The DNA for the CDR3 is TGCGCCAGCAGCTTAGGAGGACCGAGCTCCTACAATGAGCAGTTCTTC. It translates to CASSLGGPSSYNEQFF.

This clone has a handful of counts. This chain uses TRBV7-9 with TRBJ2-7, with D tentatively TRBD1 (6 bases). V lost 5 bases, J lost 1 base, and 9 bases lay in between. This CDR3 is built from 13 residues. In germline, CDR1 is SEHNR, CDR2 FQNEAQ (reference sequence). The CDR3 here is CASSRTGSYEQYF. In DNA form, the CDR3 reads TGTGCCAGCAGCCGAACAGGGTCCTACGAGCAGTACTTC.

There are a few counts of this clone. The rearrangement links TRBV2 to TRBJ1-2; D gene unclear. The germline V gene encodes CDR1 SNHLY and CDR2 FYNNEI. The CDR3 extends over 12 amino acids. The ends were cut back, 7 bases at V and 7 bases at J, with 13 bases in the middle. CDR3 nucleotides: TGTGCCAGCAAGGAGGAGCTAGGTGGCTACACCTTC. As protein: CASKEELGGYTF.

The genes are TRBV6-1 and TRBJ1-2; weak D call: TRBD1 (6 bases). Germline V gene lookup returns CDR1 MNHNS and CDR2 SASEGT. Trimming left V 6 bases short and J 8 bases short, with 19 bases between. CDR3 size: 14 residues. The CDR3 bases are TGTGCCAGCAGCGACCGCCGGGACACGAGGGGCTACACCTTC. This codes for CASSDRRDTRGYTF.

The table lists this clone with a count of one. CDR3 bases: TGCGCCAGCAGCTTGGACCGGACTAGCGGTTACAATGAGCAGTTCTTC. Translated, it gives CASSLDRTSGYNEQFF. The genes are TRBV5-1 and TRBJ2-1; TRBD2 matches 10 bases. Per the germline V gene, CDR1 is SGHRS and CDR2 is YFSETQ. The J segment lost 4 bases and the V segment lost 0 bases, leaving 4 bases of the junction unmatched. CDR3 length: 16 amino acids.

The chain links TRBV21-1 to TRBJ1-5; the table's D call of TRBD1 was not tested on the DNA. TRBV21-1 is assigned pseudogene status. The length of the CDR3 is 19 residues. The CDR3 reads CARNSPGQGKVRGNQPQHF. DNA for the CDR3: TGTGCCAGAAACTCTCCGGGACAGGGAAAGGTTCGAGGCAATCAGCCCCAGCATTTT.

The chain couples TRBV27 to TRBJ2-7; TRBD1 matches at 8 bases. The CDR3 is made up of 17 amino acids. The germline V gene has CDR1 MNHEY and CDR2 SMNVEV (reference sequence). The trim removed 5 bases at V and 2 bases at J, leaving 14 bases unmatched. The CDR3 loop reads CASSLLIQGAIPYEQYF. The CDR3 region has the DNA TGTGCCAGCAGTCTCCTTATCCAGGGGGCAATCCCCTACGAGCAGTACTTC.

The chain employs TRBV6-1 and TRBJ2-7, with 7 bases identical to TRBD1. J gave up 2 bases and V 4 bases, and 17 bases lay outside the gene matches. This CDR3 comprises 18 residues. Germline lookup yields CDR1 MNHNS and CDR2 SASEGT. CDR3: CASSVRQSDRAVPYEQYF. Here the CDR3 DNA reads TGTGCCAGCAGTGTCCGACAAAGCGACAGGGCAGTACCCTACGAGCAGTACTTC.

This clone was seen a few times. This chain joins TRBV9 and TRBJ1-5; TRBD1 agrees at 9 bases. The CDR3 loop spans 15 amino acids. J gave up 3 bases and V 3 bases, and 4 bases lay outside the gene matches. The germline V gene has CDR1 SGDLS and CDR2 YYNGEE. CDR3 in amino acids: CASSAGQGNNQPQHF. Here the CDR3 DNA reads TGTGCCAGCAGCGCGGGACAGGGAAACAATCAGCCCCAGCATTTT.

V gene TRBV11-2 combines with J gene TRBJ2-1; 9 bases map to TRBD2. From germline, CDR1 is SGHAT and CDR2 FQNNGV. This CDR3 is built from 16 residues. V lost 6 bases, J lost 3 bases, and 9 bases stayed unmatched. CDR3 bases: TGTGCCAGCAGTCAGTGGACTAGCGAATACTACAATGAGCAGTTCTTC. This encodes CASSQWTSEYYNEQFF.

About this clone itself: Other DNA sequences within the sample encode an identical CDR3. The CDR3 DNA reads as TGTGCCAGCAGTCCAAGAGACAGGGGTAACACTGAAGCTTTCTTT. It encodes CASSPRDRGNTEAFF. This chain uses TRBV6-1 with TRBJ1-1, with TRBD1 matching over 8 bases. This CDR3 is built from 15 residues. In germline, CDR1 is MNHNS, CDR2 SASEGT. The J segment lost 2 bases and the V segment lost 5 bases, leaving 7 bases of the junction unmatched.

The rearrangement links TRBV6-6 to TRBJ1-1; D is undetermined. The CDR3 is 14 amino acids. Trimming left V 4 bases short and J 2 bases short, with 11 bases between. Per germline, CDR1 MNHNY and CDR2 SVGAGI (reference sequence). As DNA, the CDR3 is TGTGCCAGCAGTTTGGTCCGACTTAACACTGAAGCTTTCTTT. This translates into CASSLVRLNTEAFF.

This rearrangement joins TRBV12-2 to TRBJ2-1; the table's D call TRBD1 went unverified against the DNA. TRBV12-2 is marked as a pseudogene. This CDR3 region has 20 residues. The CDR3 region has the DNA TGTGCAAGTCGCTTAGGCGGGCGGTCTCAAACAGGGGGTGTAGACAATGAGCAGTTCTTC. Protein product: CASRLGGRSQTGGVDNEQFF.

The chain is built from TRBV5-1 and TRBJ2-7, with TRBD1 identical over 8 bases. There are 14 residues in the CDR3. Germline V gene sequence: CDR1 SGHRS, CDR2 YFSETQ. J gave up 0 bases and V 4 bases, and 3 bases lay outside the gene matches. The CDR3 DNA sequence: TGCGCCAGCAGCGTACAGGGGGGCTCCTACGAGCAGTACTTC. Encoded protein: CASSVQGGSYEQYF.

The chain carries TRBV10-3 and TRBJ2-2, with TRBD2 identical over 11 bases. The germline V gene has CDR1 ENHRY and CDR2 SYGVKD. This CDR3 region has 16 residues. The V gene end was trimmed by 4 bases and the J gene end by 1 base; junction bases not matched to a gene: 2. This chain's CDR3 is CAISVGTSGNTGELFF. The CDR3 DNA reads as TGTGCCATCAGTGTAGGGACTAGCGGGAACACCGGGGAGCTGTTTTTT.

The chain uses TRBV19 and TRBJ1-4; a weak D match, TRBD1 (6 bases). From germline, CDR1 is LNHDA and CDR2 SQIVND (reference sequence). Trimming cost V 8 bases and J 10 bases, with 14 bases left between them. The CDR3 sequence is 12 residues long. The CDR3 DNA reads TGTGCCAGTGGGACACCTTTGGGAAAACTGTTTTTT. It encodes CASGTPLGKLFF.

V usage is TRBV5-6 and J usage is TRBJ2-3, with 11 nucleotides matching TRBD2. V was clipped by 4 bases and J by 4 bases; unmatched bases: 11. Germline V gives CDR1 SGHDT, CDR2 YYEEEE. This CDR3 region has 17 residues. CDR3 DNA: TGTGCCAGCAGCATTAAACTAGCGGGGGATAGGGCAGATACGCAGTATTTT. Translating it yields CASSIKLAGDRADTQYF.

The CDR3 here is CASNIDSPSYNEQFF. The CDR3, as DNA: TGTGCCAGCAACATTGACTCCCCATCCTACAATGAGCAGTTCTTC. The chain links TRBV2 to TRBJ2-1; D call uncertain. V gave up 7 bases and J gave up 1 base, with 14 bases separating them. The CDR3 is 15 residues long. In germline, CDR1 is SNHLY, CDR2 FYNNEI. Complete variable domain (other parts from reference TRBV2 and TRBJ2-1): EPEVTQTPSHQVTQMGQEVILRCVPISNHLYFYWYRQILGQKVEFLVSFYNNEISEKSEIFDDQFSVERPDGSNFTLKIRSTKLEDSAMYFCASNIDSPSYNEQFFGPGTRLTVL.

The rearrangement links TRBV19 to TRBJ2-7, with 9 bases matching TRBD1. The V and J ends lost 3 bases and 5 bases, in that order; junction bases with no gene match: 8. Germline lookup yields CDR1 LNHDA and CDR2 SQIVND (reference sequence). This CDR3 comprises 15 residues. CDR3 sequence: CASSMPGQGLNEQYF. CDR3 sequence (DNA): TGTGCCAGTAGTATGCCCGGACAGGGGTTGAACGAGCAGTACTTC.

This sequence joins TRBV7-9 and TRBJ1-2; tentatively, D is TRBD1 (5 bases). Germline CDR1 and CDR2: SEHNR and FQNEAQ (reference sequence). V lost 0 bases to trimming and J lost 8 bases, with 10 bases between them. CDR3 length equals 13 residues. This chain's CDR3 is CASSLAQGGGYTF. DNA for the CDR3: TGTGCCAGCAGCTTAGCCCAGGGTGGAGGCTACACCTTC.